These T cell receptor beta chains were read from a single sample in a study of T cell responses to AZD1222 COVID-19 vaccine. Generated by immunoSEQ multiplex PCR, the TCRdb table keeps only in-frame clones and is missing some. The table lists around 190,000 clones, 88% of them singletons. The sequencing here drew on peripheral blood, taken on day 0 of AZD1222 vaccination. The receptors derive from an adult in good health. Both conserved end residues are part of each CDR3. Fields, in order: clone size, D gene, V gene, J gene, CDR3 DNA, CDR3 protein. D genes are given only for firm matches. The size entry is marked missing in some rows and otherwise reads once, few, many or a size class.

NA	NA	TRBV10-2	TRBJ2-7	TGCGCCAGCAGTGAGCCCCAGCAGGGCCACCGGTACGAGCAGTACTTC	CASSEPQQGHRYEQYF
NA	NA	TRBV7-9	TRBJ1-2	TGTGCCAGCAGCTTAGAATCTGATGGCTACACCTTC	CASSLESDGYTF
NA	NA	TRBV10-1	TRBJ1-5	TGCGCCAGCAGTGATGGGGGGCTCGGCAATCAGCCCCAGCATTTT	CASSDGGLGNQPQHF
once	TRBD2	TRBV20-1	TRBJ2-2	TGCAGTGCAAGTCTAGCGGGAGATAGAGCCGGGGAGCTGTTTTTT	CSASLAGDRAGELFF
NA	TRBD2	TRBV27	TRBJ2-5	TGTGCCAGCAGTTTAGCCCCCCGGACTAGCGGGACCCCTGTAGGGTGGCAAGAGACCCAGTACTTC	CASSLAPRTSGTPVGWQETQYF
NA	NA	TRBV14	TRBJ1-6	TGTGCCAGCAGCCAAGATCTTTCAGGGTCGGGTTCACCCCTCCACTTT	CASSQDLSGSGSPLHF
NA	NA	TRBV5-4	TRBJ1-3	TGTGCCAGCAGCTTGGGCAGGGCTGGAAACACCATATATTTT	CASSLGRAGNTIYF
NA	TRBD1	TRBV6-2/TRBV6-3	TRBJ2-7	TGTGCCAGCAGTTTCTCCGGGACAGGTTCCCACGAGCAGTACTTC	CASSFSGTGSHEQYF
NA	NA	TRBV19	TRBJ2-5	TGTGCCAGTAGTAGGGTTCAAGAGACCCAGTACTTC	CASSRVQETQYF
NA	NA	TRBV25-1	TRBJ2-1	TGTGCCAGCAGTGAGGGGGGCCTGGGGCAGTTCTTC	CASSEGGLGQFF
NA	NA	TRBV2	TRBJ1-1	TGTGCCAGCAGTGATCCCTCGGACAAGGAAGCTTTCTTT	CASSDPSDKEAFF
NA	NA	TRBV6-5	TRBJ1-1	TGTGCCAGCAGTTACTTAGGGGCCCGTGGGGTTGAAGCTTTCTTT	CASSYLGARGVEAFF
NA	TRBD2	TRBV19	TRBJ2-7	TGTGCCAGTAGTATCAGCTACACCGGGACTAGCGGGAACTTCTACGAGCAGTACTTC	CASSISYTGTSGNFYEQYF
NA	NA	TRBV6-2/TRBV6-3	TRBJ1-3	TGTGCCAGCAGTTACCTGGGGAACACCATATATTTT	CASSYLGNTIYF
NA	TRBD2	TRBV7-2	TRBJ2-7	TGTGCCAGCAGCCTCACTAGCGGGGGTGGCTACGAGCAGTACTTC	CASSLTSGGGYEQYF
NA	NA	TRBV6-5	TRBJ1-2	TGTGCCAGCAGTTTCCTCCTGGGGGGGGATAACTATGGCTACACCTTC	CASSFLLGGDNYGYTF
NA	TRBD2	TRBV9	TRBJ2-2	TGTGCCAGCAGCGTAGAACTAGCGGGGCATAACACCGGGGAGCTGTTTTTT	CASSVELAGHNTGELFF
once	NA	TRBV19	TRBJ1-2	TGTGCCAGTAGTATTAGGCTTGGCTATGGCTACACCTTC	CASSIRLGYGYTF
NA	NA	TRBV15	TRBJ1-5	TGTGCCACCAGCAGAGATAAAGGTCTCAATCAGCCCCAGCATTTT	CATSRDKGLNQPQHF
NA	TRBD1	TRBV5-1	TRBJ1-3	TGCGCCAGCAGTTCCGGGACAGTCTCTGGAAACACCATATATTTT	CASSSGTVSGNTIYF
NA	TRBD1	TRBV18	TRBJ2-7	TGTGCCAGCTCACCAGGGAGGGACAGGGCCTCCTACGAGCAGTACTTC	CASSPGRDRASYEQYF
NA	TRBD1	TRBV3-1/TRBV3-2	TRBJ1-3	TGTGCCAGCAGCACTCGGACAGGAGCTGGAAACACCATATATTTT	CASSTRTGAGNTIYF
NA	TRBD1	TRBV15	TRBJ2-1	TGTGCCACCCAAAGGACAGGGACCTACAATGAGCAGTTCTTC	CATQRTGTYNEQFF
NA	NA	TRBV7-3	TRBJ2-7	TGTGCCAGCAGCTTAAGTGGCCCCGCCCGCGAGCAGTACTTC	CASSLSGPAREQYF
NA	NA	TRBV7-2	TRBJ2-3	TGTGCCAGCAGCTTAGGGGAGACAAGCACAGATACGCAGTATTTT	CASSLGETSTDTQYF